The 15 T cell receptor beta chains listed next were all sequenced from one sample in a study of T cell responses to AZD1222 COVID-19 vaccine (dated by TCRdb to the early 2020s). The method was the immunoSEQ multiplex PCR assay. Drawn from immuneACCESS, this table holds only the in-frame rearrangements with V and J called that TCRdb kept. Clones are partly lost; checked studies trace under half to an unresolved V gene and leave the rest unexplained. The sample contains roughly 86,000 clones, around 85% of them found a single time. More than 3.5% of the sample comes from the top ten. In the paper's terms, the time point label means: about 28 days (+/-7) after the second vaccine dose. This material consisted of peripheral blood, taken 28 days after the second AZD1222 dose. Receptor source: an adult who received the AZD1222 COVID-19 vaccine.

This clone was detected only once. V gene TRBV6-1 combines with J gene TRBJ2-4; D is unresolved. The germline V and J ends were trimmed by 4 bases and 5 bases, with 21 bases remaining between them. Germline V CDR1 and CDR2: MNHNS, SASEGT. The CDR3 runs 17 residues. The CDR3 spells CASSGPLGIGWENIQYF. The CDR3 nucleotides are TGTGCCAGCAGTGGCCCTTTGGGGATCGGATGGGAAAACATTCAGTACTTC.

DNA of the CDR3: TGTGCCACCAGTGATACCACCGGGACTAAGGAGTTCTTC. It specifies CATSDTTGTKEFF. The rearrangement uses TRBV24-1 and TRBJ2-1, with TRBD2 matching 7 bases. This CDR3 has 13 amino acids. The V segment lost 3 bases and the J segment 14 bases; nucleotides outside the gene matches: 9. The germline CDR1 and CDR2 sequences are KGHDR and SFDVKD.

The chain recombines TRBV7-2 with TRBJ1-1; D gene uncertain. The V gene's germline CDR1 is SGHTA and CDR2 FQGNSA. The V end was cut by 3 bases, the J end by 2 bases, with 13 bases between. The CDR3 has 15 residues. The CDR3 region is CASSLGRGANTEAFF. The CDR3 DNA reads TGTGCCAGCAGCTTGGGCCGGGGAGCAAACACTGAAGCTTTCTTT. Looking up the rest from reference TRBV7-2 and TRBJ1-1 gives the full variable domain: GAGVSQSPSNKVTEKGKDVELRCDPISGHTALYWYRQSLGQGLEFLIYFQGNSAPDKSGLPSDRFSAERTGGSVSTLTIQRTQQEDSAVYLCASSLGRGANTEAFFGQGTRLTVV.

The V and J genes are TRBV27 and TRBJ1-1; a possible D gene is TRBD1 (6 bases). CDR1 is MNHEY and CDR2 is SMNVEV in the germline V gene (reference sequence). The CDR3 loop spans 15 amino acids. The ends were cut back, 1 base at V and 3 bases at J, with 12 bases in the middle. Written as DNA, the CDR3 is TGTGCCAGCAGTTTATGGGGGGCGCGGGACACTGAAGCTTTCTTT. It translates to CASSLWGARDTEAFF.

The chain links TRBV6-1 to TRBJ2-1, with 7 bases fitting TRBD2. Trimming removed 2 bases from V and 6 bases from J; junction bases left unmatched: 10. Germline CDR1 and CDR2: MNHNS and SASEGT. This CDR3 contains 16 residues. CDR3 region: CASSEREAGVRNEQFF. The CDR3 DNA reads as TGTGCCAGCAGTGAAAGGGAGGCGGGAGTCCGCAATGAGCAGTTCTTC.

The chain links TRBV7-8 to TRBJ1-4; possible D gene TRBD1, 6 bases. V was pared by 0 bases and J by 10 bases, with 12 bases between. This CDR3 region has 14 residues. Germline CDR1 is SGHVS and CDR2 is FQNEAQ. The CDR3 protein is CASSLARGERKLFF. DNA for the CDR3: TGTGCCAGCAGCTTAGCAAGGGGGGAGAGAAAACTGTTTTTT.

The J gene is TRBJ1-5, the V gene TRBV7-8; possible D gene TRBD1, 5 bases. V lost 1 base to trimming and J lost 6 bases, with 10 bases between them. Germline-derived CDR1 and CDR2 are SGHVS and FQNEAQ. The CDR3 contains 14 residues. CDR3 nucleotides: TGTGCCAGCAGCTTAGAGGGGTGGCTTCAGCCCCAGCATTTT. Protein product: CASSLEGWLQPQHF. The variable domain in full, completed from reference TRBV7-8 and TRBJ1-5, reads GAGVSQSPRYKVAKRGQDVALRCDPISGHVSLFWYQQALGQGPEFLTYFQNEAQLDKSGLPSDRFFAERPEGSVSTLKIQRTQQEDSAVYLCASSLEGWLQPQHFGDGTRLSIL.

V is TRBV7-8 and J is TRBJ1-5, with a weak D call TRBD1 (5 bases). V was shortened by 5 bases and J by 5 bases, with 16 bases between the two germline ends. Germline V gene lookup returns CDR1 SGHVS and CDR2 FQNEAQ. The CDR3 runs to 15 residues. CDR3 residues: CASSLGGGSDQPQHF. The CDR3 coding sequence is TGTGCCAGCAGCCTGGGTGGGGGGAGTGATCAGCCCCAGCATTTT.

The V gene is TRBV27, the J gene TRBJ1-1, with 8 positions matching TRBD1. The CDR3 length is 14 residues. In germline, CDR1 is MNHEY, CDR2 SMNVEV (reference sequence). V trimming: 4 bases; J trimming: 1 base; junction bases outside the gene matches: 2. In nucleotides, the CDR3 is TGTGCCAGCAGTTCGGACAGGGCGAACACTGAAGCTTTCTTT. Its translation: CASSSDRANTEAFF.

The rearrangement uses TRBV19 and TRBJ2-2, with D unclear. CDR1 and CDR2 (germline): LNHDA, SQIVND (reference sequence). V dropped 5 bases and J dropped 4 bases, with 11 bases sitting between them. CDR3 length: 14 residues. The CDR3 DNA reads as TGTGCCAGTAGTTTCTACAGTGGCACCGGGGAGCTGTTTTTT. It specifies CASSFYSGTGELFF. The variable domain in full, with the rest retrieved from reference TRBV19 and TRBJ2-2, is DGGITQSPKYLFRKEGQNVTLSCEQNLNHDAMYWYRQDPGQGLRLIYYSQIVNDFQKGDIAEGYSVSREKKESFPLTVTSAQKNPTAFYLCASSFYSGTGELFFGEGSRLTVL.

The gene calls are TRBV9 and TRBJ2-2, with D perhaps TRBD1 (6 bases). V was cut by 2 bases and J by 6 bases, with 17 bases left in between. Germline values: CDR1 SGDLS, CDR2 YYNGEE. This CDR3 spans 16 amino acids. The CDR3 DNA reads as TGTGCCAGCAGCGTTGGACCTGGACCAGGGGCCGGGGAGCTGTTTTTT. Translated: CASSVGPGPGAGELFF.

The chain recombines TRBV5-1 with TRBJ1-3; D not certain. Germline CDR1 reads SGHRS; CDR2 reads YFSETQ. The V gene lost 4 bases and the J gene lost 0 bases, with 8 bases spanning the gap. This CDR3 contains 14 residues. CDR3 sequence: CASSDEGSGNTIYF. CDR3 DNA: TGCGCCAGCAGCGATGAGGGCTCTGGAAACACCATATATTTT.

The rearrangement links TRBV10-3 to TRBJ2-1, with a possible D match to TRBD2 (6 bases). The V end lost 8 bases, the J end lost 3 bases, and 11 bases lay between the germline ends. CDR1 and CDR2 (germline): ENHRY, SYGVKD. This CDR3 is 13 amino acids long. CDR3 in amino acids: CAIRPSDYNEQFF. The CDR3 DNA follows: TGTGCCATCCGCCCTAGCGACTACAATGAGCAGTTCTTC.

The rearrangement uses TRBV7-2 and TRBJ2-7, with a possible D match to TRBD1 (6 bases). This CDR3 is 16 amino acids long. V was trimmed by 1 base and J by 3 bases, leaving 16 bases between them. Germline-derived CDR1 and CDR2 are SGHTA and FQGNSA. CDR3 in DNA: TGTGCCAGCAGCTTAGGGCACAGGGTAGGCCGCTACGAGCAGTACTTC. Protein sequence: CASSLGHRVGRYEQYF.

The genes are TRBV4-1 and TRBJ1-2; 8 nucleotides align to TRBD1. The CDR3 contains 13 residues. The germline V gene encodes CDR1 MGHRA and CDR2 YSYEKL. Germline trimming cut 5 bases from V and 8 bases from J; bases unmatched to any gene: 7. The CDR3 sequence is CASSSRQGTGYTF. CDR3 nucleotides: TGCGCCAGCAGCTCCAGACAGGGGACGGGCTACACCTTC.